This TCR beta chain is from a study of Ad26.COV2.S vaccination and SARS-CoV-2 variants listed by TCRdb under 2021. About the full investigation: Vaccine-arm donors came from COV1001, a multicentre, randomized, double-blind, placebo-controlled phase I-IIa trial of Ad26.COV2.S in healthy adults. Participants in the trial were split at random into five groups of five each, receiving low-dose or high-dose Ad26.COV2.S once or twice, or else placebo on both occasions. Sequencing of the TCRbeta repertoire served to evaluate the specificity and breadth of SARS-CoV-2-reactive T cell receptors following Ad26.COV2.S vaccination. Ad26.COV2.S was given intramuscularly at 5x10^10 or 1x10^11 viral particles, as a single shot or as two shots 56 days apart. A total of around 32 samples were included in the TCR-sequenced set, comprising around 19 Ad26.COV2.S vaccine recipients, 5 placebo recipients and 8 SARS-CoV-2 convalescent individuals. Investigators remained blinded to trial group allocation during experiments and outcome assessment. Beyond this particular receptor, the publication reports: According to the authors, total T cell responses may have been underestimated by the TCR breadth and depth analyses. Ad26.COV2.S recipients had higher spike-specific TCR breadth than placebo recipients (P = 0.0014). After vaccination, spike-specific CD8+ and CD4+ T cell responses were reported to show substantial breadth. Comparing responses between vaccine doses or regimens was not something the study was powered to do. Non-spike TCR breadth was comparable between vaccine and placebo recipients, consistent with the vaccine containing only spike.

In the paper's terms, the treatment or condition label means: 15 to 20 received Ad26.COV2.S at low or high dose, single or two shots; about 5 received placebo; per-sample allocation not given. Repertoires of vaccine and placebo recipients were sequenced from samples taken on day 63 after the first injection. In Cohort 1b, 20 to 25 adults aged 18-55 years were enrolled at a single site in Boston, USA, between 29 July and 7 August 2020. Ad26.COV2.S was a replication-incompetent adenovirus type 26 vector that expressed a prefusion-stabilized SARS-CoV-2 spike protein derived from the original Wuhan strain. Unmatched junction bases come to 7, with V trimmed by 4 bases and J by 2 bases. The CDR3 runs 15 amino acids, cysteine and phenylalanine included. The retained sequence is limited to the CDR3, 45 bases, with the frame set at the first base. In the germline V gene, CDR1 corresponds to SGHTA and CDR2 to FQGNSA.

This clone was counted once. The specificity of this receptor is unknown. The sample holds no much larger clone one base away, and base qualities are not on file. The immunoSEQ Assay was the method used to sequence TCRbeta CDR3 regions. After extraction, genomic DNA underwent amplification by bias-controlled multiplex PCR, followed by high-throughput sequencing. The original methods were these. To quantify the absolute abundance of each unique TCRbeta CDR3 region, sequences were collapsed and filtered. T cell fraction was estimated by normalizing TCRbeta template counts to usable DNA, which was measured by amplifying reference genes present in all nucleated cells. Repertoire TCRs were annotated as SARS-CoV-2-specific when V gene, CDR3 amino acid sequence and J gene were exactly matched to a known reactive TCR set. The reference SARS-CoV-2 TCR set was derived from MIRA and filtered for enrichment in COVID-19-positive ImmuneCODE repertoires, a step that removed public or cross-reactive TCRs. Based on the MIRA antigens, annotated TCRs were further analysed at the level of specific ORF or position within ORF. Depth was the summed frequency of annotated unique rearrangements, while breadth was defined as annotated unique rearrangements over total unique productive rearrangements. Group comparisons of TCR breadth used two-sided Wilcoxon rank-sum tests. This immuneACCESS table, as held by TCRdb, lists in-frame sequences with V and J called but not all clones. Of the missing ones, under half trace to an unresolved V gene in checked studies; the others have no known cause. The V and J calls and clone size come from that table; D and trimming were worked out from the DNA. The table for this sample lists about 480,000 clones; 87% of them were counted only once. Roughly 13% of the sample goes to the ten largest clones.

The receptor was isolated from a person aged 18-65 years who received the Ad26.COV2.S COVID-19 vaccine or a placebo. Sample: peripheral blood, taken in a trial of Ad26.COV2.S vaccine versus placebo. The V gene is TRBV7-2 and the J gene is TRBJ2-7; 8 of the junction bases match TRBD1. At the DNA level, the sequence is TGTGCCAGCAGCTCGACAGGGGCTGCCCCCTACGAGCAGTACTTC. This encodes CASSSTGAAPYEQYF. Beyond the CDR3, the reference TRBV7-2 and TRBJ2-7 genes provide the residues; the full variable domain reads: GAGVSQSPSNKVTEKGKDVELRCDPISGHTALYWYRQSLGQGLEFLIYFQGNSAPDKSGLPSDRFSAERTGGSVSTLTIQRTQQEDSAVYLCASSSTGAAPYEQYFGPGTRLTVT.